The 30 T cell receptor beta chains below were found in one sample sequenced in a study of T cell clonality in common variable immunodeficiency (dated by TCRdb to the mid-2010s). Library prep was done by the immunoSEQ multiplex PCR assay. TCRdb obtained this table from immuneACCESS and retained in-frame rearrangements with V and J assigned. These tables miss some clones; where compared with another copy, unresolved V genes account for less than half of the shortfall, and the remainder is unexplained. The table puts tens of thousands of clones in this sample, none counted just once. The ten biggest clones cover around 2% of the sample. The sequenced sample consisted of peripheral blood mononuclear cells. These receptors were taken from a person between 18 and 75 years old in good health.

The table lists this clone with many counts. The missing CDR3 end, 3 residues past where the read stops, is filled in from the germline J gene. The V and J genes are TRBV5-1 and TRBJ2-4; TRBD1 matches at 9 bases. From germline, CDR1 is SGHRS and CDR2 YFSETQ. The CDR3 totals 14 residues. Trimming cost V 0 bases and J 7 bases; bases outside gene matches: 2. The DNA read from the CDR3 is TGCGCCAGCAGCTTGGGGGACAGGGATAACATT. It is translated as CASSLGDRDNI. The entire CDR3 sequence reads CASSLGDRDNIQYF.

This clone was picked up many times. The CDR3 end is not reached by the read, which stops 3 residues before it; the germline J gene fills it in. The chain recombines TRBV5-1 with TRBJ2-5; TRBD2 agrees at 10 bases. The CDR3 runs to 14 residues. With 7 bases clipped from V and 5 bases from J, the junction kept 8 bases outside the gene matches. The germline V gene has CDR1 SGHRS and CDR2 YFSETQ. Here the CDR3 reads CASFRSGGAETQYF. The part of the CDR3 DNA that was read is TGCGCCAGCTTTCGGAGCGGGGGGGCGGAGACC. Looking up the rest from reference TRBV5-1 and TRBJ2-5 gives the full variable domain: KAGVTQTPRYLIKTRGQQVTLSCSPISGHRSVSWYQQTPGQGLQFLFEYFSETQRNKGNFPGRFSGRQFSNSRSEMNVSTLELGDSALYLCASFRSGGAETQYFGPGTRLLVL.

This clone occurred many times. The CDR3 extends 3 residues past the end of the read, so its final part is completed from the germline J gene. The chain couples TRBV5-1 to TRBJ2-5; D is undetermined. The CDR3 has 14 amino acids. V dropped 0 bases and J dropped 3 bases, with 9 bases sitting between them. Germline lookup yields CDR1 SGHRS and CDR2 YFSETQ. CDR3 DNA (partial): TGCGCCAGCAGCTTGGCCGGCGGAGAAGAGACC. Translation gives CASSLAGGEET. The complete CDR3 reads CASSLAGGEETQYF.

As for this clone: A much bigger clone sits one base away, suggesting this may be a read error. CDR3 sequence reads: CASSQDRGNQPQYF. The sequenced CDR3 bases are TGTGCCAGCTCACAAGACAGGGGTAATCAGCCG. The V gene is TRBV18, the J gene TRBJ2-3, with 8 bases identical to TRBD1. Coverage ceases 3 residues before the CDR3 finishes, and the germline J gene fills in the end. Per germline, CDR1 KGHSH and CDR2 LQKENI. This CDR3 region has 14 residues.

In this sample, this clone turned up many times. Sequencing ends 3 residues short of the CDR3 end; the germline J gene provides the rest. The J gene is TRBJ1-3, the V gene TRBV5-8; 9 positions match TRBD1. Germline CDR1 and CDR2: SGHTS and YDEGEE. Trimming took 4 bases from V and 4 from J; bases not matched to a gene: 6. The CDR3 is 15 residues long. CDR3 loop: CASSLNRGHGNTIYF. The sequenced part of the CDR3 DNA is TGTGCCAGCAGCCTAAACAGGGGGCACGGAAACACC.

In its sample, this clone was seen many times. Coverage ceases 3 residues before the CDR3 finishes, and the germline J gene fills in the end. This rearrangement joins TRBV5-4 to TRBJ2-7; maybe TRBD2 (5 bases). V was clipped by 2 bases and J by 0 bases, with 12 bases between them. The CDR3 sequence is 15 residues long. Germline V gene sequence: CDR1 SGHNT, CDR2 YYREEE (reference sequence). The CDR3 sequence: CASSFSGVNSYEQYF. Partial CDR3 DNA: TGTGCCAGCAGCTTCTCCGGGGTGAACTCCTACGAG.

This clone was recorded many times. Sequencing ends 3 residues short of the CDR3 end; the germline J gene provides the rest. The rearrangement uses TRBV29-1 and TRBJ2-7; 9 positions agree with TRBD1. This CDR3 has 13 amino acids. Per germline, CDR1 SQVTM and CDR2 ANQGSEA. Trimming removed 5 bases from V and 6 bases from J; junction bases left unmatched: 8. The CDR3 is CSVQPGQGTEQYF. CDR3 bases read: TGCAGCGTTCAACCGGGACAGGGAACCGAG.

This clone was counted many times. The read falls 3 residues short of the CDR3 end, and the missing part is taken from the germline J gene. This rearrangement joins TRBV7-2 to TRBJ1-2; D might be TRBD1 (5 bases). CDR3 length: 15 amino acids. The germline CDR1 and CDR2 sequences are SGHTA and FQGNSA. CDR3 region: CASPRREGDPYDYTF. The DNA read from the CDR3 is TGTGCCAGCCCGAGGAGGGAAGGGGATCCCTACGAC.

In its sample, this clone was seen many times. The CDR3 end lies 3 residues beyond the end of the read and is filled in from the germline J gene. V is TRBV20-1 and J is TRBJ2-3; no reliable D call. Trimming cost V 1 base and J 8 bases, with 13 bases left between them. Germline loops: CDR1 DFQATT, CDR2 SNEGSKA (reference sequence). The CDR3 has 13 residues. The DNA read from the CDR3 is TGCAGTGCTAGAGTAGCCTCTCAGAGTACG. Amino acids: CSARVASQST. The whole CDR3 sequence is CSARVASQSTQYF.

There are a few counts of this clone. The CDR3 end falls 3 residues outside the read, so it is completed with the germline J gene. J is TRBJ2-1 and V is TRBV7-3, with 7 bases that match TRBD2. Looked up from germline, CDR1 is SGHTA and CDR2 is FQGTGA. This CDR3 is built from 19 residues. V dropped 1 base and J dropped 3; count of bases not matched to a gene: 15. The covered CDR3 bases are TGTGCCAGCAGCTTAAGTCTCTTCGACGGGGGGATTAACTACAATGAG. Protein product: CASSLSLFDGGINYNE. The entire CDR3 protein is CASSLSLFDGGINYNEQFF.

This clone was found many times. The chain's CDR3 is CASSLLVETQYF. The sequenced CDR3 bases are TGTGCCAGCAGTCTTTTAGTAGAGACC. The chain has TRBV6-2 or TRBV6-3 and TRBJ2-5; unclear D gene. The read ends 3 residues early relative to the CDR3; the germline J gene fills the gap. The CDR3 length is 12 residues. CDR1 MNHEY and CDR2 SVGEGT come from the germline V gene. V was pared by 5 bases and J by 4 bases, with 8 bases between.

In its sample, this clone was seen many times. The CDR3 end lies 3 residues beyond the end of the read and is filled in from the germline J gene. The gene calls are TRBV12-3 or TRBV12-4 and TRBJ1-1; perhaps TRBD1 as D (5 bases). This CDR3 comprises 14 residues. V lost 4 bases and J 2 bases, leaving 11 bases between the germline ends. CDR3 region: CASSSFQGNTEAFF. The sequenced part of the CDR3 DNA is TGTGCCAGCAGTTCCTTTCAGGGTAACACTGAA.

This clone was counted between two and nine times. Read coverage stops 3 residues before the CDR3 terminus; the germline J gene supplies the remainder. The V and J genes are TRBV18 and TRBJ1-2, with a possible D match to TRBD1 (6 bases). V was trimmed by 2 bases and J by 1 base, leaving 17 bases between them. Germline assignment: CDR1 KGHSH and CDR2 LQKENI. This CDR3 has 17 amino acids. CDR3 DNA, as far as it was read: TGTGCCAGCTCACCAGAAGGTACGGGACACCGTAACTATGGC. Encoded protein: CASSPEGTGHRNYG. The whole CDR3 protein reads CASSPEGTGHRNYGYTF.

There are a few counts of this clone. The DNA ends 3 residues before the CDR3 does, and the rest of the CDR3 is filled in from the germline J gene. The chain combines TRBV6-1 with TRBJ1-4, with D unresolved. Deletions cut 0 bases from V and 10 bases from J, with 21 bases between. Per the germline V gene, CDR1 is MNHNS and CDR2 is SASEGT. The CDR3 loop spans 17 amino acids. This CDR3 reads CASSEAPKTASGGKLFF. The part of the CDR3 DNA that was read is TGTGCCAGCAGTGAAGCCCCCAAAACAGCCAGTGGAGGAAAA.

A few counts support this clone. CDR3 region: CASSRSGVEETQYF. The sequenced part of the CDR3 DNA is TGTGCCAGCAGTCGTAGCGGGGTGGAAGAGACG. The V call is TRBV6-2 or TRBV6-3, the J call TRBJ2-3; 8 bases line up with TRBD2. Coverage ceases 3 residues before the CDR3 finishes, and the germline J gene fills in the end. The length of the CDR3 is 14 residues. Germline CDR1 is MNHEY and CDR2 is SVGEGT.

In its sample, this clone was seen many times. The CDR3 extends 3 residues past the end of the read, so its final part is completed from the germline J gene. The chain uses TRBV20-1 and TRBJ2-3; 9 nucleotides line up with TRBD2. The germline V gene has CDR1 DFQATT and CDR2 SNEGSKA (reference sequence). Trimming took 2 bases from V and 0 from J; bases not matched to a gene: 6. The CDR3 runs 16 residues. CDR3 DNA, as far as it was read: TGCAGTGCTAGACCCCGACTAGCGGAAAGCACAGATACG. This encodes CSARPRLAESTDT. Given in full, the CDR3 is CSARPRLAESTDTQYF.

This clone was seen at least ten times. The read ends 3 residues before the CDR3 terminus; that terminus is restored from the germline J gene. This chain joins TRBV15 and TRBJ1-4; a possible D gene is TRBD1 (6 bases). CDR1 LNHNV and CDR2 YYDKDF come from the germline V gene (reference sequence). This CDR3 has 16 residues. Deletions cut 2 bases from V and 2 bases from J, with 12 bases between. This CDR3 reads CATSRRQRGTNEKLFF. The sequenced CDR3 bases are TGTGCCACCAGCAGAAGACAGAGGGGGACTAATGAAAAA.

This clone has just a few counts. The CDR3 end is not reached by the read, which stops 3 residues before it; the germline J gene fills it in. The chain is built from TRBV19 and TRBJ2-1; TRBD1 might be the D (6 bases). The ends were cut back, 4 bases at V and 7 bases at J, with 14 bases in the middle. Germline CDR1 is LNHDA and CDR2 is SQIVND (reference sequence). The CDR3 totals 14 residues. The CDR3 bases that were read are TGTGCCAGTAGTAAGAACAGGGATCAAAATGAG. The encoded protein is CASSKNRDQNE. The whole CDR3 region reads CASSKNRDQNEQFF. Full variable domain (rest looked up from reference TRBV19 and TRBJ2-1): DGGITQSPKYLFRKEGQNVTLSCEQNLNHDAMYWYRQDPGQGLRLIYYSQIVNDFQKGDIAEGYSVSREKKESFPLTVTSAQKNPTAFYLCASSKNRDQNEQFFGPGTRLTVL.

In this sample, this clone turned up many times. The read terminates 3 residues before the CDR3 end, so the remaining end is supplied by the germline J gene. J is TRBJ1-2 and V is TRBV6-1; 7 positions match TRBD1. Germline V gene data show CDR1 as MNHNS and CDR2 as SASEGT. The J segment lost 6 bases and the V segment lost 4 bases, leaving 5 bases of the junction unmatched. This CDR3 has 13 residues. The CDR3 spells CASSGQGNHGYTF. The sequenced part of the CDR3 DNA is TGTGCCAGCAGTGGACAGGGAAACCATGGC.

This clone was seen at least ten times. The CDR3 end falls 3 residues outside the read, so it is completed with the germline J gene. This sequence joins TRBV5-6 and TRBJ2-2; TRBD2 is a possible D gene (5 bases). CDR1 is SGHDT and CDR2 is YYEEEE in the germline V gene. The V end was cut by 3 bases, the J end by 6 bases, with 9 bases between. The CDR3 contains 13 residues. The part of the CDR3 DNA that was read is TGTGCCAGCAGCTATACGAGGGCCGGGGAG. Its protein product is CASSYTRAGE. In full, the CDR3 reads CASSYTRAGELFF.

This clone showed up many times. The CDR3 end is not reached by the read, which stops 3 residues before it; the germline J gene fills it in. The chain carries TRBV20-1 and TRBJ2-3, with a weak D call TRBD1 (6 bases). V dropped 1 base and J dropped 2 bases, with 10 bases sitting between them. Per the germline V gene, CDR1 is DFQATT and CDR2 is SNEGSKA (reference sequence). CDR3 length: 14 residues. The CDR3 DNA, read in part, is TGCAGTGCTAGAGCGGACAGCAACACAGATACG. Residues: CSARADSNTDT. The CDR3, in full, reads CSARADSNTDTQYF.

This clone was observed many times. One junction end does not reproduce the germline sequence, and a read error may be involved. Read data end 3 residues before the CDR3 end; the end is taken from the germline J gene. The rearrangement joins TRBV6-2 or TRBV6-3 to TRBJ1-2; TRBD1 matches 7 bases. This CDR3 is built from 14 residues. The germline V gene has CDR1 MNHEY and CDR2 SVGEGT. The CDR3 region is CASSWTGRNYSYTF. CDR3 DNA, as far as it was read: TGTGCCAGCAGTTGGACAGGACGAAACTATAGC.

This clone occurred many times. Sequencing ends 3 residues short of the CDR3 end; the germline J gene provides the rest. The gene calls are TRBV29-1 and TRBJ2-2; weak D call: TRBD2 (6 bases). Deletions cut 5 bases from V and 2 bases from J, with 21 bases between. This CDR3 is 17 amino acids long. The V gene's germline CDR1 is SQVTM and CDR2 ANQGSEA. CDR3 DNA (partial): TGCAGCGTTCAGTTGTCCCTCGGCGGGATTAACACCGGGGAG. Encoded protein: CSVQLSLGGINTGE. The CDR3 in its entirety is CSVQLSLGGINTGELFF.

Worth noting for this clone: The CDR3 end is not reached by the read, which stops 3 residues before it; the germline J gene fills it in. J is TRBJ1-1 and V is TRBV7-8; D is unclear. Trimming took 1 base from V and 1 from J, leaving 4 bases between them. Germline V gene sequence: CDR1 SGHVS, CDR2 FQNEAQ. The CDR3 covers 13 residues. CDR3 bases read: TGTGCCAGCAGCTTAGGTAGGAACACTGAA. Translated, it gives CASSLGRNTE. The whole CDR3 sequence is CASSLGRNTEAFF.

This clone was observed many times. The DNA ends 3 residues before the CDR3 does, and the rest of the CDR3 is filled in from the germline J gene. V usage is TRBV5-1 and J usage is TRBJ2-6, with 9 bases aligning to TRBD1. Trimming removed 2 bases from V and 4 bases from J; junction bases left unmatched: 4. This CDR3 spans 16 amino acids. CDR1 and CDR2 from the germline V gene are SGHRS and YFSETQ. The chain's CDR3 is CASSFTGGAGANVLTF. The part of the CDR3 DNA that was read is TGCGCCAGCAGCTTTACAGGGGGCGCAGGGGCCAACGTC.

This clone was observed at least ten times. The sequence runs out 3 residues before the end of the CDR3; the remainder is reconstructed from the germline J gene. The chain is built from TRBV7-2 and TRBJ1-4; TRBD1 agrees at 7 bases. CDR1 is SGHTA and CDR2 is FQGNSA in the germline V gene. J was trimmed by 8 bases and V by 4 bases; bases with no gene match: 7. The CDR3 is 14 amino acids. The CDR3 sequence is CASSSNRGGEKLFF. The sequenced CDR3 bases are TGTGCCAGCAGCTCTAACAGGGGAGGGGAAAAA.

This clone was picked up many times. Read sequence stops 3 residues before the CDR3 end, and the germline J gene provides the missing end. The chain recombines TRBV18 with TRBJ2-3; possible D gene TRBD1, 5 bases. Germline assignment: CDR1 KGHSH and CDR2 LQKENI. V was clipped by 5 bases and J by 0 bases, with 15 bases between them. The CDR3 consists of 16 residues. CDR3 bases read: TGTGCCAGCTCAAGGGGTTCTAAATCTAGCACAGATACG. Its protein product is CASSRGSKSSTDT. The full-length CDR3 reads as CASSRGSKSSTDTQYF.

This clone was seen many times. The CDR3 goes on 3 residues after the read ends, and that part is filled in from the germline J gene. V usage is TRBV19 and J usage is TRBJ2-1; D is unresolved. There are 15 residues in the CDR3. V lost 2 bases and J 0 bases, leaving 8 bases between the germline ends. Germline-derived CDR1 and CDR2 are LNHDA and SQIVND (reference sequence). The CDR3: CASSIRRGSYNEQFF. Incomplete CDR3 DNA: TGTGCCAGTAGTATACGCCGCGGCTCCTACAATGAG.

Comments on this clone: The read gets to within 3 residues of the CDR3 end, and the germline J gene fills in the rest. The chain combines TRBV5-1 with TRBJ2-1; 7 bases line up with TRBD1. Trimming removed 3 bases from V and 9 bases from J; junction bases left unmatched: 6. Germline V gene lookup returns CDR1 SGHRS and CDR2 YFSETQ. The CDR3 is 13 amino acids. The part of the CDR3 DNA that was read is TGCGCCAGCAGCTCCGACAGGGCGGTTGAG. It translates to CASSSDRAVE. The full CDR3 is CASSSDRAVEQFF. Together with reference TRBV5-1 and TRBJ2-1, the CDR3 gives the full variable domain: KAGVTQTPRYLIKTRGQQVTLSCSPISGHRSVSWYQQTPGQGLQFLFEYFSETQRNKGNFPGRFSGRQFSNSRSEMNVSTLELGDSALYLCASSSDRAVEQFFGPGTRLTVL.

As to this clone: Read coverage stops 3 residues before the CDR3 terminus; the germline J gene supplies the remainder. The chain recombines TRBV5-1 with TRBJ2-7; D is unclear. Germline CDR1 and CDR2: SGHRS and YFSETQ. Trimming removed 4 bases at V and 0 bases at J, with 14 bases between. The CDR3 has 15 amino acids. The CDR3 loop reads CASSKEPASSYEQYF. The CDR3 bases that were read are TGCGCCAGCAGCAAGGAGCCAGCGAGCTCCTACGAG.